This entry concerns a single T cell receptor (beta chain). Which antigen it targets is not known. Per-base qualities were not stored, and no clone one base away is much larger. Amplification of TCR beta CDR3 regions was carried out from RNA transcripts. The first round of RT-PCR for the TCR CDR3 was performed with the HTBI primer set and the Qiagen OneStep RT-PCR kit. Libraries were constructed in a second round of multiplex PCR, after which size selection and purification were performed. Paired-end sequencing of the libraries was performed with 100 bp reads on an Illumina HiSeq2000. The original pipeline was this. SOAPnuke was used to process the raw data, removing reads that contained adapters or uncalled bases, had a mean Phred below 15, or lacked an exact match to the constant primer or identifier. High-quality paired reads were merged using COPE v1.2.5, and each unique nucleotide sequence was defined as a clonotype. MiTCR v1.1 was used to align the clonotypes against IMGT TRBV, TRBD and TRBJ reference segments. Analysis was restricted to V-J combinations with a frequency above 0.0001, which covered 98% to 99.2% of repertoires. The TCS score was defined as F50 (clonal expansion) divided by E x V (chaos), with BLOSUM62-based TCRdist calculated between CDR3 peptides within each V-J. Welch's t-statistics and random forest reduced roughly 500 V-J features to under 15, which were used in a naive Bayes classifier (R e1071). The public reads were reprocessed in TCRdb via fastp at Q25 and MiXCR, keeping in-frame beta chains. Here each entry gathers all rows of one CDR3 protein and keeps the most common genes and DNA. TCRdb, not the original authors, processed these V and J calls. The sample table records about 420,000 distinct CDR3 sequences; 15% to 17% of these occur just once. The top ten clones comprise roughly 14% of the sample.

This sample is part of a study of T cells in Graves' hyperthyroidism and ophthalmopathy (dated by TCRdb to the late 2010s). Background on the whole study: Peripheral blood samples were taken at initial diagnosis, before any treatment was given. To identify distinguishing TCR V-J signatures, a discovery cohort of about a hundred patients was used, comprising 43 with Graves' ophthalmopathy and some 60 with stable Graves' hyperthyroidism. Whether ophthalmopathy could be predicted prospectively was tested in an independent validation cohort made up of 18 hyperthyroidism patients plus 17 patients who later progressed to ophthalmopathy. For training and testing, the 80 to 100 patients in the discovery cohort were randomly divided in a 7:3 ratio. In about 6 Graves' hyperthyroidism patients, the study also compared T-cell repertoires from thyroid tissue with T-cell repertoires from blood. After blood sampling, hyperthyroidism patients were treated with methimazole at a starting dose of 30 mg daily, and ophthalmopathy patients were treated with high-dose intravenous methylprednisolone. According to the paper, TCR Vbeta CDR3 sequencing was carried out on 120 to 150 peripheral blood samples, which came from approximately 41 ophthalmopathy, around 74 hyperthyroidism and some 17 progressor patients. Findings and caveats that apply to the study as a whole: A 13 V-J signature model separated ophthalmopathy from stable hyperthyroidism, with around 90% sensitivity and around 84% specificity in cross-validation and 80%/75% in testing. In validation, the model predicted progression to ophthalmopathy with roughly 66% sensitivity and less than 80% specificity, a median of about six months before onset. No statistical method was used to fix the sample size in advance, and group allocation was not hidden from the investigators. Most expanded thyroid clonotypes (frequency above 0.001) were also found in blood, which suggests that blood repertoires may mirror thyroid immune responses.

V is reduced by 7 bases and J by 8 bases, leaving a spacing of 6 bases between them. According to the germline V gene, CDR1 reads SGHVS and CDR2 reads FQNEAQ. The CDR3 runs 10 residues from the cysteine to the phenylalanine. This entry keeps only the CDR3 DNA: 30 bases, framed from base 1. Stable Graves' hyperthyroidism was defined as no progression to ophthalmopathy during 18 months of follow-up. The hyperthyroidism patients were between 18 and 65 years old and newly diagnosed, with a disease duration of less than 2 months. Exclusion was applied to patients with uncontrolled infections, other autoimmune diseases, pregnancy or lactation. Diagnoses were based on clinical symptoms, serum thyroxine and TRAb, thyroid ultrasound and orbital computed tomography. PBMCs were isolated from roughly 10 ml of fresh peripheral blood by Ficoll-Paque density gradient centrifugation. Total RNA was extracted using Trizol reagent, and RNA quality was assessed on an Agilent 2100 Bioanalyzer.

The rearrangement joined TRBV7-8 to TRBJ2-1, with no confident D gene call. The specimen sequenced was blood. The source of this sequence is a woman aged 18-29 years with Graves' hyperthyroidism. The CDR3 in this case is CASKDDEQFF. The sequenced DNA: TGTGCCAGCAAAGATGATGAGCAGTTCTTC.